One sample yielded the 14 T cell receptor beta chains listed below, sequenced in a study of shared clonotypes between healthy human individuals. Naive CD8 cells comprised CD45RO-negative, CCR7-positively selected cells, excluding terminally differentiated effector memory CD45RA+ cells. Produced via immunoSEQ multiplex PCR; TCRdb's table is partial and in-frame only. The sample has about 870,000 clones; 85% to 95% are singletons. The source material was naive CD8+ T cells sorted from blood. These receptors all come from a man aged 25 to 40 in good health.

Only one count was recorded for this clone. The rearrangement uses TRBV7-9 and TRBJ2-1, with D hard to call. The germline V gene encodes CDR1 SEHNR and CDR2 FQNEAQ (reference sequence). CDR3 size: 18 residues. V shed 4 bases and J shed 0 bases, with 19 bases lying between them. The CDR3 nucleotides are TGTGCCAGCAGCTCTGGGATTCTAAACCTAAGCTCCTACAATGAGCAGTTCTTC. It translates to CASSSGILNLSSYNEQFF.

The chain employs TRBV13 and TRBJ2-7, with D possibly being TRBD2 (6 bases). With 2 bases removed from V and 5 bases from J, the gap between germline ends came to 13 bases. This CDR3 has 14 amino acids. CDR1 PRHDT and CDR2 FYEKMQ come from the germline V gene (reference sequence). CDR3 in DNA: TGTGCCAGCAGCTTACGGCAGGGAGGTCACGAGCAGTACTTC. Encoded protein: CASSLRQGGHEQYF.

This chain connects TRBV29-1 to TRBJ2-7; D uncertain. V gave up 4 bases and J gave up 2 bases, with 12 bases separating them. Germline V gene data show CDR1 as SQVTM and CDR2 as ANQGSEA. The CDR3 sequence is 13 residues long. CDR3 region: CSVGTSLTYEQYF. CDR3 in DNA: TGCAGCGTTGGTACTTCGTTAACCTACGAGCAGTACTTC.

This clone was seen once. The V and J genes are TRBV27 and TRBJ2-7; D assignment may be TRBD1 or TRBD2 (6 bases each). The V end lost 5 bases, the J end lost 4 bases, and 18 bases lay between the germline ends. This CDR3 is 15 amino acids long. The germline gives CDR1 MNHEY, CDR2 SMNVEV (reference sequence). In DNA, the CDR3 is TGTGCCAGCAGTGTGGGGGGCGGAGTATCTTACGAGCAGTACTTC. Its protein is CASSVGGGVSYEQYF.

The gene calls are TRBV12-5 and TRBJ2-5; D is perhaps TRBD1 (5 bases). V was pared by 4 bases and J by 5 bases, with 17 bases between. The germline gives CDR1 LGHNT, CDR2 FRNRAP. The CDR3 is 15 residues long. In nucleotides, the CDR3 is TGTGCTAGTGGTTGCCCTAGGACATCCCGGGAGACCCAGTACTTC. Amino acid sequence: CASGCPRTSRETQYF.

The gene calls are TRBV4-1 and TRBJ2-1; tentative D call: TRBD1 (5 bases). The germline V and J ends were trimmed by 0 bases and 0 bases, with 9 bases remaining between them. Germline CDR1 is MGHRA and CDR2 is YSYEKL. The CDR3 extends over 16 amino acids. CDR3 sequence (DNA): TGCGCCAGCAGCCAAGAGTCTACAGGCTCCTACAATGAGCAGTTCTTC. Its protein product is CASSQESTGSYNEQFF.

J is TRBJ2-7 and V is TRBV2; D may be TRBD2 (5 bases). The CDR3 sequence is 15 residues long. V shed 3 bases and J shed 0 bases, with 12 bases lying between them. Germline V lookup: CDR1 SNHLY, CDR2 FYNNEI. The CDR3 DNA reads TGTGCCAGCAGTGAGGGTTACCGGGGCTCCTACGAGCAGTACTTC. It codes for CASSEGYRGSYEQYF.

The rearrangement joins TRBV30 to TRBJ2-7, with D possibly being TRBD1 (5 bases). With 0 bases removed from V and 4 bases from J, the gap between germline ends came to 13 bases. In germline, CDR1 is GTSNPN, CDR2 SVGIG (reference sequence). The CDR3 runs to 14 residues. Here the CDR3 DNA reads TGTGCCTGGAGTGTATCGCAGGGTGGATACGAGCAGTACTTC. It is translated as CAWSVSQGGYEQYF. Variable domain in full (rest from reference TRBV30 and TRBJ2-7): SQTIHQWPATLVQPVGSPLSLECTVEGTSNPNLYWYRQAAGRGLQLLFYSVGIGQISSEVPQNLSASRPQDRQFILSSKKLLLSDSGFYLCAWSVSQGGYEQYFGPGTRLTVT.

In DNA, the CDR3 is TGCGCCAGCAGCCCGGGACAGGGGAACTATGGCTACACCTTC. Protein sequence: CASSPGQGNYGYTF. The chain has TRBV5-1 and TRBJ1-2, with 10 bases aligning to TRBD1. Germline CDR1 reads SGHRS; CDR2 reads YFSETQ. This CDR3 is built from 14 residues. V gave up 4 bases and J gave up 2 bases; unmatched junction bases: 2.

The chain uses TRBV28 and TRBJ2-2; D is unresolved. Germline lookup yields CDR1 MDHEN and CDR2 SYDVKM. CDR3 length: 16 residues. Trimming removed 6 bases at V and 4 bases at J, with 18 bases between. This chain's CDR3 is CASSISLVRGTGELFF. In DNA, the CDR3 is TGTGCCAGCAGCATTAGCCTGGTTAGAGGCACCGGGGAGCTGTTTTTT.

The chain is built from TRBV27 and TRBJ2-1; D gene unclear. Germline CDR1 and CDR2: MNHEY and SMNVEV (reference sequence). This CDR3 contains 13 residues. V lost 4 bases and J lost 10, with 14 bases in between. DNA for the CDR3: TGTGCCAGCAGTTCTACTGGTTCCAACGAGCAGTTCTTC. Encoded protein: CASSSTGSNEQFF.

The chain links TRBV11-2 to TRBJ2-7; D is perhaps TRBD1 (6 bases). There are 16 residues in the CDR3. Germline V gives CDR1 SGHAT, CDR2 FQNNGV. The germline V and J ends were trimmed by 5 bases and 3 bases, with 20 bases remaining between them. CDR3 nucleotides: TGTGCCAGCAGCCTACCAAAGGACAGAGAAAGCTACGAGCAGTACTTC. It translates to CASSLPKDRESYEQYF.

This clone was detected only once. The rearrangement uses TRBV10-1 and TRBJ2-1; D could derive from TRBD1 or TRBD2 (5 bases each). V was pared by 4 bases and J by 5 bases, with 12 bases between. This CDR3 has 14 residues. Germline V gene data show CDR1 as WNHNN and CDR2 as SYGVQD (reference sequence). CDR3 in amino acids: CASSGSGADNEQFF. As DNA, the CDR3 is TGCGCCAGCAGTGGGTCCGGGGCCGACAATGAGCAGTTCTTC.

With respect to this clone: One end of the junction does not line up with germline, which may come from a read error. The CDR3 loop reads CASSPRTSPRETQYF. In DNA form, the CDR3 reads TGTGCTAGCAGCCCTCGCACGTCACCTCGGGAGACCCAGTACTTC. The chain employs TRBV7-7 and TRBJ2-5; D call uncertain. The CDR3 sequence is 15 residues long. CDR1 is SSHAT and CDR2 is FNYEAQ in the germline V gene (reference sequence).